This T cell receptor (beta chain) is drawn from a study of T cells after yellow fever vaccination. About the study: Any fraction with a low cell number was prepared using SMART-Seq v4 Ultra Low Input. The study, taken as a whole, reports: Post-booster reappearance was seen for most primary-vaccination clones (96% CD4, 75% to 90% CD8). FACS-sorted repertoires could harbor abundant contaminating bulk-population clonotypes. Relatively few clonotypes were ones that appeared in both CD4 and CD8 compartments.

V shed 7 bases, J shed 0 bases, and the junction held 9 bases outside the gene matches. This CDR3 is built from 16 residues. About this clonotype: Its antigen remains unidentified.

Each CDR3 protein is one row after TCRdb ran MiXCR on the 5' RACE reads. The sample lists more than 300,000 distinct CDR3 sequences; 3.5% to 4.5% were seen once. The receptor was isolated from a man aged 18 to 35 who received the YFV17D yellow fever vaccine. Here the sequenced sample was PBMCs, taken 15 days after the yellow fever booster vaccination. The chain carries TRBV12-3 or TRBV12-4 and TRBJ2-1; 7 bases align to TRBD2. CDR3: CASTTRLASSYNEQFF. The CDR3 DNA reads TGTGCCAGCACCACAAGACTAGCAAGCTCCTACAATGAGCAGTTCTTC.